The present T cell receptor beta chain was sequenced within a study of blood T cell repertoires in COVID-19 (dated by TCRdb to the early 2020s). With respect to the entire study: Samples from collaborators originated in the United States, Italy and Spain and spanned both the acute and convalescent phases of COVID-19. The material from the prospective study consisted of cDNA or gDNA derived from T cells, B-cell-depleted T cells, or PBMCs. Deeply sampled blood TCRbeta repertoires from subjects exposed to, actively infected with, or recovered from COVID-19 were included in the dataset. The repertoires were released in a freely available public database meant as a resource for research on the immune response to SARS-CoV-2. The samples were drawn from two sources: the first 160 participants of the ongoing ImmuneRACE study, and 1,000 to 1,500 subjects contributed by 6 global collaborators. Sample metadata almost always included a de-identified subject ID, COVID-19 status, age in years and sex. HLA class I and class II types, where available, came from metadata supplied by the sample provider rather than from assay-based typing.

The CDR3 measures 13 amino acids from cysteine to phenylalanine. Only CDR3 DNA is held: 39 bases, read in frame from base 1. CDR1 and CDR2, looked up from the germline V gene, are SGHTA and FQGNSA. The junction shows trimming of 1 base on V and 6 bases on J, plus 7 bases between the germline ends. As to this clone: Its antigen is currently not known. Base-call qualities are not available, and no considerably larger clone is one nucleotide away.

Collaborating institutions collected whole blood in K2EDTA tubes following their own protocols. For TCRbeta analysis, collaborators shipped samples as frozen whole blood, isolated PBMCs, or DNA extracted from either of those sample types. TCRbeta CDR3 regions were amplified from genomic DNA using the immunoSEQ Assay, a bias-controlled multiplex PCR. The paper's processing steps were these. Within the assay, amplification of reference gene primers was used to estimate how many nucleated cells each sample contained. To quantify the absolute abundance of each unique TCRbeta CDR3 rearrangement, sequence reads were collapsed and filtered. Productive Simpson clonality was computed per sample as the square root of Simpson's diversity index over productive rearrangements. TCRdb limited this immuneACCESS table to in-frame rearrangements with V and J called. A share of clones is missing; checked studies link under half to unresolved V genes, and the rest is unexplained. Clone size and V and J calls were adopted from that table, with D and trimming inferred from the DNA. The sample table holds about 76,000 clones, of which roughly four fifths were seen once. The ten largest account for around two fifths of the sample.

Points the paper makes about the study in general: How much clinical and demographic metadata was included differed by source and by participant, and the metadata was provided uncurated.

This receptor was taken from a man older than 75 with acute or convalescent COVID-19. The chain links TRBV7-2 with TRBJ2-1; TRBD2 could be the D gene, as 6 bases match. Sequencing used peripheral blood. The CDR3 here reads CASSLVRGNEQFF. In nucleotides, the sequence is TGTGCCAGCAGCTTAGTGCGGGGCAATGAGCAGTTCTTC.